The rows below give T cell receptor beta chains drawn from one sample of a study of blood T cell repertoires in COVID-19. Assay used: immunoSEQ multiplex PCR; TCRdb lists only in-frame clones, some missing. The sample holds approximately 340,000 clones, about 83% seen once. Sequencing used peripheral blood. All receptors derive from a man aged 25 to 45 with active or convalescent COVID-19. CDR3s include the opening cysteine and the closing phenylalanine or tryptophan. Each record gives: clone size, D gene, V gene, J gene, CDR3 protein, CDR3 DNA. D genes are given only for firm matches. Only some rows state a clone size, as once, few, many or a class for expanded clones.

clone size: .
D gene: .
V gene: TRBV30
J gene: TRBJ1-2
CDR3 protein: CAWSVGIRGGSYGYTF
CDR3 DNA: TGTGCCTGGAGTGTAGGAATCCGGGGAGGAAGCTATGGCTACACCTTC

clone size: once
D gene: TRBD1
V gene: TRBV5-4
J gene: TRBJ2-1
CDR3 protein: CASSLGQGKFF
CDR3 DNA: TGTGCCAGCAGCCTGGGACAGGGGAAGTTCTTC

clone size: few
D gene: .
V gene: TRBV4-3
J gene: TRBJ1-2
CDR3 protein: CASSHLQDTTANYGYTF
CDR3 DNA: TGCGCCAGCAGCCACCTCCAGGACACAACAGCTAACTATGGCTACACCTTC

clone size: .
D gene: .
V gene: TRBV4-1
J gene: TRBJ1-1
CDR3 protein: CASSQVSRELKAFF
CDR3 DNA: TGCGCCAGCAGCCAAGTCTCAAGGGAGCTAAAAGCTTTCTTT

clone size: .
D gene: .
V gene: TRBV11-3
J gene: TRBJ2-3
CDR3 protein: CASSISGGPGTDTQYF
CDR3 DNA: TGTGCCAGCAGCATATCAGGGGGGCCGGGGACAGATACGCAGTATTTT

clone size: .
D gene: .
V gene: TRBV10-2
J gene: TRBJ1-3
CDR3 protein: CASTFGPGRDGNTIYF
CDR3 DNA: TGCGCCAGCACCTTTGGGCCCGGGAGGGACGGAAACACCATATATTTT

clone size: .
D gene: .
V gene: TRBV3-1/TRBV3-2
J gene: TRBJ2-1
CDR3 protein: CASSRLAGPYNEQFF
CDR3 DNA: TGTGCCAGCAGTCGACTGGCGGGCCCCTACAATGAGCAGTTCTTC

clone size: .
D gene: .
V gene: TRBV4-1
J gene: TRBJ1-3
CDR3 protein: CASSPRGGLGVSGNTIYF
CDR3 DNA: TGCGCCAGCAGCCCCAGAGGCGGCTTAGGCGTCTCTGGAAACACCATATATTTT

clone size: few
D gene: TRBD1
V gene: TRBV5-3
J gene: TRBJ1-2
CDR3 protein: CARNPDRVDYGYTF
CDR3 DNA: TGTGCCAGAAACCCTGACAGGGTGGACTATGGCTACACCTTC

clone size: .
D gene: TRBD1
V gene: TRBV18
J gene: TRBJ1-4
CDR3 protein: CASSQTGATNEKLFF
CDR3 DNA: TGTGCCAGCTCACAGACAGGGGCAACTAATGAAAAACTGTTTTTT

clone size: few
D gene: .
V gene: TRBV18
J gene: TRBJ2-2
CDR3 protein: CASSPGKGGELFF
CDR3 DNA: TGTGCCAGCTCACCCGGGAAAGGCGGGGAGCTGTTTTTT

clone size: .
D gene: .
V gene: TRBV7-9
J gene: TRBJ2-4
CDR3 protein: CASTPARGEGIQYF
CDR3 DNA: TGTGCCAGCACCCCTGCGCGGGGCGAGGGGATTCAGTACTTC

clone size: once
D gene: .
V gene: TRBV25-1
J gene: TRBJ2-5
CDR3 protein: CASSEWEAETQYF
CDR3 DNA: TGTGCCAGCAGTGAATGGGAGGCAGAGACCCAGTACTTC

clone size: .
D gene: TRBD2
V gene: TRBV29-1
J gene: TRBJ2-3
CDR3 protein: CSVRLAAGDTQYF
CDR3 DNA: TGCAGCGTTCGACTAGCGGCTGGTGATACGCAGTATTTT

clone size: few
D gene: .
V gene: TRBV6-5
J gene: TRBJ1-4
CDR3 protein: CASGPTGLGEKLFF
CDR3 DNA: TGTGCCAGTGGGCCTACAGGCCTTGGGGAAAAACTGTTTTTT

clone size: few
D gene: TRBD1
V gene: TRBV11-3
J gene: TRBJ2-1
CDR3 protein: CASSPLGTGPYNEQFF
CDR3 DNA: TGTGCCAGCAGCCCTTTAGGGACAGGGCCCTACAATGAGCAGTTCTTC

clone size: once
D gene: TRBD1
V gene: TRBV6-5
J gene: TRBJ1-2
CDR3 protein: CASPSATRGSHGYTF
CDR3 DNA: TGTGCCAGCCCCTCGGCGACCAGGGGGAGTCATGGCTACACCTTC

clone size: .
D gene: TRBD2
V gene: TRBV6-1
J gene: TRBJ2-1
CDR3 protein: CASSESSGGLSYNEQFF
CDR3 DNA: TGTGCCAGCAGTGAGTCTAGCGGGGGCCTCTCCTACAATGAGCAGTTCTTC

clone size: .
D gene: TRBD1
V gene: TRBV2
J gene: TRBJ1-1
CDR3 protein: CASGTDRDTEAFF
CDR3 DNA: TGTGCCAGCGGCACGGACAGGGACACTGAAGCTTTCTTT

clone size: few
D gene: .
V gene: TRBV7-9
J gene: TRBJ2-7
CDR3 protein: CASSLWEGAYEQYF
CDR3 DNA: TGTGCCAGCAGCCTCTGGGAGGGGGCCTACGAGCAGTACTTC